This T cell receptor (beta chain) was sequenced in a study of blood T cell repertoires in COVID-19. Study-wide background: The study drew acute and convalescent COVID-19 samples from the United States, Italy and Spain. T cells, B-cell-depleted T cells, or PBMCs provided the cDNA or gDNA that served as material.

As processed by the authors: Amplification with reference gene primers provided the estimates of nucleated cell counts. Sequenced by immunoSEQ multiplex PCR; TCRdb stores in-frame clones only, minus some. D and trimming were read from the DNA, whereas the V and J calls and clone size are those reported in that table. Found here are over 85,000 clones, under 85% of them singletons; the top ten hold around a quarter. Germline V gives CDR1 MNHEY, CDR2 SMNVEV (reference sequence). This CDR3 has 17 residues. J was trimmed by 8 bases and V by 5 bases; bases with no gene match: 19. The sequence derives from a man between 70 and 80 years old with acute or convalescent COVID-19. Sequencing was performed on peripheral blood. The chain joins TRBV27 to TRBJ1-2; 8 bases align to TRBD1. The CDR3 region has the DNA TGTGCCAGCAGTCTGAGGCGGGACCGACAGGGGATCGGCGGCTACACCTTC. This sequence encodes CASSLRRDRQGIGGYTF.